This TCR beta chain was recovered during a study of OX40 agonist ivuxolimab in advanced cancers. For context, the study as a whole: Ivuxolimab, which targeted the costimulatory receptor OX40 (CD134), was an agonistic, fully human IgG2 monoclonal antibody. Peripheral TCRbeta sequencing was intended to test whether TCR sequence diversity was altered and clonal T-cell expansion was caused by ivuxolimab. Patients were allowed to have had prior anti-PD-1, anti-PD-L1 or anti-CTLA-4 therapy, and around 40% of the dose-escalation patients had previously received checkpoint inhibitors. Three dose-escalation patients achieved partial responses, one with hepatocellular carcinoma and two with cutaneous melanoma. The monotherapy dose-escalation portion (N of about 50 patients) of the phase I ivuxolimab trial is reported in the paper. The dose-escalation cohort was about 86% male with a mean age of approximately 59 years, ranging from roughly 20 to 85. Of the roughly 53 patients in dose escalation, about 20 had hepatocellular carcinoma, some 15 had melanoma, 9 had renal cell carcinoma and 9 had head and neck cancer. Intravenous ivuxolimab was administered to patients every 2 weeks at six dose levels: 0.01, 0.1, 0.3, 1.5, 3 and 10 mg/kg.

Genomic DNA was isolated from the sorted cells so that the TCRbeta CDR3 region could be sequenced. The immunoSEQ Assay was used to sequence the TCRbeta CDR3 regions. What TCRdb holds here is the immuneACCESS table cut down to in-frame rearrangements. Part of the clones is not present; checked against another copy, under half of the missing clones reflect an unresolved V gene, and the others are unexplained. Across this sample there are roughly 47,000 clones, with 70% to 90% seen only once. In total, the top ten clones hold roughly 10% of the sample. A word on this clone: This clone's antigen is unknown. No base quality values were provided; no much bigger clone lies one nucleotide off. Other DNA sequences within the sample encode an identical CDR3.

The germline V gene provides CDR1 SGHDN and CDR2 FVKESK. Measured from the cysteine to the phenylalanine, the CDR3 is 16 residues long. Left in the record is the CDR3 DNA by itself, 48 bases read in frame from the first base. Trimming takes 4 bases off V and 2 bases off J; junction bases not matched to a gene: 5. The trial excluded patients who had a history of autoimmune disease or who were on systemic immunosuppression. Peripheral blood for TCR sequencing was collected from all dose cohorts at baseline, on cycle 4 day 1, and on cycle 7 day 1. Samples came from an open-label, multicenter, first-in-human phase I dose-escalation trial of ivuxolimab. Adults with locally advanced or metastatic head and neck squamous cell, hepatocellular, melanoma or renal cell carcinoma were enrolled in the trial. Before TCR sequencing, CD4+ T cells and CD8+ T cells were sorted from peripheral blood as separate populations.

The paper's findings and limits, for the study overall: Partial responders in the 0.1-3.0 mg/kg groups had among the lowest normalized peripheral clonal expansion, especially among CD8+ T cells. On average, CD8+ T cells showed more expanded clones than CD4+ T cells after ivuxolimab. Low levels of normalized T-cell clonal expansion were also seen in some patients who did not respond. The antigen specificity of the peripheral T cells that underwent clonal expansion was not determined. At doses from 0.1 to 3.0 mg/kg, clonal expansion was seen in both CD4+ and CD8+ blood T cells between baseline and week 6.

The chain joins TRBV14 to TRBJ2-3; the junction holds 11 bases that match TRBD2. This receptor was taken from an adult with an advanced solid tumor such as melanoma, head and neck, liver or kidney cancer. The material sequenced was CD4+ or CD8+ T cells sorted from blood, taken in a trial of the OX40 agonist ivuxolimab. DNA sequence: TGTGCCAGCAGCCCTCTAGCGGGGGGCCCCACAGATACGCAGTATTTT. It codes for CASSPLAGGPTDTQYF.